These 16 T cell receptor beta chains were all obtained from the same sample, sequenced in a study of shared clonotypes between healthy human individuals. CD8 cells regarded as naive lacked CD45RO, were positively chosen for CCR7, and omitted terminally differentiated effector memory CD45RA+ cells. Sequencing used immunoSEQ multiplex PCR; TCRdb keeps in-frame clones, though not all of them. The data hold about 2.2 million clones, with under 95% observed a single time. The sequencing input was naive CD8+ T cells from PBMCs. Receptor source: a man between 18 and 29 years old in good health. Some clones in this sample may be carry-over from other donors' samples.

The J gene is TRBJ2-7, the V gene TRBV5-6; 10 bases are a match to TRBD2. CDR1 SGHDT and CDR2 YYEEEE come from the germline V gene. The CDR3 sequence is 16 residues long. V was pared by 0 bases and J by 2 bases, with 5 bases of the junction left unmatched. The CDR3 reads CASSLAPSGSAYEQYF. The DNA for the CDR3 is TGTGCCAGCAGCTTGGCGCCTAGCGGGAGTGCCTACGAGCAGTACTTC.

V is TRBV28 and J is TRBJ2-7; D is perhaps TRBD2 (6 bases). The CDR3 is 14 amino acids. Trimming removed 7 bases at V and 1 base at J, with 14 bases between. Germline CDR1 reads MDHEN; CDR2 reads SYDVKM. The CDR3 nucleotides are TGTGCCAGCACGAGTAGCGGAACATCCTACGAGCAGTACTTC. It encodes CASTSSGTSYEQYF.

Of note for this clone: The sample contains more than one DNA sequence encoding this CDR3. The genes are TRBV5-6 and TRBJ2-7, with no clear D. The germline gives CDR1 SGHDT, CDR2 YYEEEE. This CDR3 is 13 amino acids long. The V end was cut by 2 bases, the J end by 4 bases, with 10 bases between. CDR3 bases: TGTGCCAGCAGCTTTTTGAGTGGGTACGAGCAGTACTTC. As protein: CASSFLSGYEQYF.

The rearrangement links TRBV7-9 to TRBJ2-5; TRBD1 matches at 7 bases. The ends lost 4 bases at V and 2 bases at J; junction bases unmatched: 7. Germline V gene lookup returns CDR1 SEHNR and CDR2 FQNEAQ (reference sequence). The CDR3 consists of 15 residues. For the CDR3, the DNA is TGTGCCAGCAGCTCCCGGGACAGTGGGCAAGAGACCCAGTACTTC. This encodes CASSSRDSGQETQYF.

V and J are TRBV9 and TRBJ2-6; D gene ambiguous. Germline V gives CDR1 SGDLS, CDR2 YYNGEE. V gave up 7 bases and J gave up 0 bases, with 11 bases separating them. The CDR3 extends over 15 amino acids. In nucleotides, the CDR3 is TGTGCCAGCGGGTCGACCTTCTCTGGGGCCAACGTCCTGACTTTC. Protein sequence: CASGSTFSGANVLTF.

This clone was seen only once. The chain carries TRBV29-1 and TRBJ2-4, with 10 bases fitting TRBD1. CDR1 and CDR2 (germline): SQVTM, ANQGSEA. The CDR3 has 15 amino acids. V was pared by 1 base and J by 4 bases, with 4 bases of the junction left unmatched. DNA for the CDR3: TGCAGCGTTGAAGCAGCGGGACAGGGGAAAAACATTCAGTACTTC. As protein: CSVEAAGQGKNIQYF. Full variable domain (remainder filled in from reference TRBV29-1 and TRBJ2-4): SAVISQKPSRDICQRGTSLTIQCQVDSQVTMMFWYRQQPGQSLTLIATANQGSEATYESGFVIDKFPISRPNLTFSTLTVSNMSPEDSSIYLCSVEAAGQGKNIQYFGAGTRLSVL.

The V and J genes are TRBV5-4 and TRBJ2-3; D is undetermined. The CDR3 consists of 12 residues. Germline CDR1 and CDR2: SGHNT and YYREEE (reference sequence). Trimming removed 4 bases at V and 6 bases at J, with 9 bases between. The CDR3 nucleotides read TGTGCCAGCAGCCCACACTCCGATACGCAGTATTTT. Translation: CASSPHSDTQYF.

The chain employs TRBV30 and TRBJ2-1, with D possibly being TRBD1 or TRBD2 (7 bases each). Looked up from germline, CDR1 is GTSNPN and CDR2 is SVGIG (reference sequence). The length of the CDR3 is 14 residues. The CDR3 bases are TGTGCTCAAGACCAGGGGGGGTCCTACAATGAGCAGTTCTTC. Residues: CAQDQGGSYNEQFF.

The CDR3, as DNA: TGCGCCAGCAGCCAAGATCTAGCGGCCTCCTACGAGCAGTACTTC. Translation: CASSQDLAASYEQYF. The rearrangement joins TRBV4-3 to TRBJ2-7; TRBD2 matches 7 bases. Germline-derived CDR1 and CDR2 are LGHNA and YSLEER. V dropped 0 bases and J dropped 0; count of bases not matched to a gene: 2. This CDR3 spans 15 amino acids.

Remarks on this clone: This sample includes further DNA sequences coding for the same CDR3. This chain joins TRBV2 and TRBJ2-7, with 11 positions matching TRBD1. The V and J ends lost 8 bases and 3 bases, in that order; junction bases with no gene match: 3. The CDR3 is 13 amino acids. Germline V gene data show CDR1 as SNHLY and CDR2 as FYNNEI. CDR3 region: CASRDRGFYEQYF. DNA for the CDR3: TGTGCCAGCCGGGACAGGGGGTTCTACGAGCAGTACTTC.

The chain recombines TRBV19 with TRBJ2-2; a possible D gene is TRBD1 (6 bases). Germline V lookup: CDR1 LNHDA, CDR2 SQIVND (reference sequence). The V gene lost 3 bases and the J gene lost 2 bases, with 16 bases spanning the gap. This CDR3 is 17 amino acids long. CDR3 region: CASSMVQGIGNTGELFF. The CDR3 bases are TGTGCCAGTAGTATGGTACAGGGTATTGGTAACACCGGGGAGCTGTTTTTT.

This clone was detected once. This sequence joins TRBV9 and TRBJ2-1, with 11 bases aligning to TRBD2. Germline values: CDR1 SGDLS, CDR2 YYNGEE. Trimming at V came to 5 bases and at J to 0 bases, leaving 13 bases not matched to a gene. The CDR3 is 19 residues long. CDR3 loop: CASSKQGGTSGSSYNEQFF. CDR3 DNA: TGTGCCAGCAGTAAACAGGGTGGAACTAGCGGGAGCTCCTACAATGAGCAGTTCTTC.

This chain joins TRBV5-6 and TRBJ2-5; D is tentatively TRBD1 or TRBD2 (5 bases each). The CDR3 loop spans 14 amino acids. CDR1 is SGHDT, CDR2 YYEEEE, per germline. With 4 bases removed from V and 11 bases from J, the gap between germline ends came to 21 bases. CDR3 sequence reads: CASSQWGIRTEQYF. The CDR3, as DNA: TGTGCCAGCAGCCAATGGGGGATTCGGACGGAGCAGTACTTC.

The CDR3 loop reads CASNSGRVSDEQFF. CDR3 sequence (DNA): TGTGCCAGCAATAGCGGGAGGGTGAGCGATGAGCAGTTCTTC. The chain uses TRBV6-5 and TRBJ2-1, with 11 bases aligning to TRBD2. Germline V CDR1 and CDR2: MNHEY, SVGAGI. The CDR3 spans 14 residues. Trimming cost V 7 bases and J 8 bases; bases outside gene matches: 7.

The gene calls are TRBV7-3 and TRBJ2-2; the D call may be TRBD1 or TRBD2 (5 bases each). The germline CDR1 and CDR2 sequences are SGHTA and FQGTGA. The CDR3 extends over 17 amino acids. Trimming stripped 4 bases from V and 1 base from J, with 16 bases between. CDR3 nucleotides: TGTGCCAGCAGCTCTCAGGGAGTAGGGGTGAACACCGGGGAGCTGTTTTTT. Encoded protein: CASSSQGVGVNTGELFF.

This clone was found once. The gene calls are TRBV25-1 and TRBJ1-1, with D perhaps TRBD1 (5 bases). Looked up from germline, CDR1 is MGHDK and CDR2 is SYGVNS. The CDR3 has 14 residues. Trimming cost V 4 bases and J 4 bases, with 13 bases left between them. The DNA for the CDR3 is TGTGCCAGCAGTGTCCAGGGCATATCCACTGAAGCTTTCTTT. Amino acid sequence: CASSVQGISTEAFF.